This TCR beta chain was documented in a study of blood T cell repertoires in COVID-19. Study-level information: Nucleic acid was either cDNA or gDNA, and it came from T cells, B-cell-depleted T cells, or PBMCs.

CDR1 SGDLS and CDR2 YYNGEE come from the germline V gene. The CDR3 totals 14 residues. V lost 0 bases and J 5 bases, leaving 11 bases between the germline ends. Original handling: The authors estimated nucleated cell counts from reference gene primer amplification. Repertoires were generated with immunoSEQ multiplex PCR, while TCRdb's copy carries only in-frame clones and drops some. V and J calls and clone size are given by that table; D and trimming were obtained from the DNA. The sample yields about 36,000 clones, around four fifths seen once. The origin of this receptor is a man aged 55 to 70 with acute or convalescent COVID-19. This chain uses TRBV9 with TRBJ1-1; the D gene is possibly TRBD1 (6 bases). Sequenced sample: peripheral blood. This CDR3 is CASSVDGGLTEAFF. In nucleotides, the CDR3 is TGTGCCAGCAGCGTAGATGGGGGCCTAACTGAAGCTTTCTTT. The whole variable domain, remainder taken from reference TRBV9 and TRBJ1-1, is DSGVTQTPKHLITATGQRVTLRCSPRSGDLSVYWYQQSLDQGLQFLIQYYNGEERAKGNILERFSAQQFPDLHSELNLSSLELGDSALYFCASSVDGGLTEAFFGQGTRLTVV.